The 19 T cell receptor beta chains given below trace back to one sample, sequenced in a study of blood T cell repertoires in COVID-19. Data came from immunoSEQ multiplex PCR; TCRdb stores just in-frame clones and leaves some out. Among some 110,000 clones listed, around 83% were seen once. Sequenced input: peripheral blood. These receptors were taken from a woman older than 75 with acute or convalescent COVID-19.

Here the CDR3 DNA reads TGTGCCAGCAGCTTGGTGGGACAGATTCCCGGGGAGCTGTTTTTT. Amino acids: CASSLVGQIPGELFF. The chain links TRBV5-4 to TRBJ2-2, with TRBD1 matching over 7 bases. CDR1 is SGHNT and CDR2 is YYREEE in the germline V gene (reference sequence). This CDR3 has 15 amino acids. The J segment lost 6 bases and the V segment lost 0 bases, leaving 5 bases of the junction unmatched.

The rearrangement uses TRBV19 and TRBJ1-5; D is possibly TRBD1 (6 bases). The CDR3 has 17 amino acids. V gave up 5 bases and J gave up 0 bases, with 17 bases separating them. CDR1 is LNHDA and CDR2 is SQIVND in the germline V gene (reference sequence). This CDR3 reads CASSPKDRVYSNQPQHF. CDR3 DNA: TGTGCCAGTAGTCCCAAGGACAGAGTTTATAGCAATCAGCCCCAGCATTTT.

The CDR3 is CASSVNRGYNQPQHF. Here the CDR3 DNA reads TGTGCCAGCAGCGTCAACCGGGGTTACAATCAGCCCCAGCATTTT. The chain has TRBV7-8 and TRBJ1-5; D is uncertain. The CDR3 extends over 15 amino acids. With 5 bases removed from V and 3 bases from J, the gap between germline ends came to 14 bases. From germline, CDR1 is SGHVS and CDR2 FQNEAQ.

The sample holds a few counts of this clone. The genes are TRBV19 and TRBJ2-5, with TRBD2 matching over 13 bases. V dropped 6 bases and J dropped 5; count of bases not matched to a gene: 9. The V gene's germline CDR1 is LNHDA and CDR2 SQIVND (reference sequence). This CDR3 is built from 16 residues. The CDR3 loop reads CASSRTSGSIKETQYF. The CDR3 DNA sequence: TGTGCCAGTAGCCGGACTAGCGGGAGCATAAAGGAGACCCAGTACTTC.

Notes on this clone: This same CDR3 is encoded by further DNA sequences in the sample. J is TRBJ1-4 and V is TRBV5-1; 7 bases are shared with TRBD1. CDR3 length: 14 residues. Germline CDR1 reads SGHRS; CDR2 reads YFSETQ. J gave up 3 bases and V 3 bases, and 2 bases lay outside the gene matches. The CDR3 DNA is TGCGCCAGCAGCTCTCAGGGGGCTAATGAAAAACTGTTTTTT. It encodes CASSSQGANEKLFF.

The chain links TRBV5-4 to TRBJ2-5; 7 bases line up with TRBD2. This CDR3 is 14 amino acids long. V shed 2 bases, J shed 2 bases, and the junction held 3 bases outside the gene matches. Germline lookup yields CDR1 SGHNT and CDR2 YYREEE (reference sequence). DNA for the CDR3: TGTGCCAGCAGCTTTGGGACTATTCAAGAGACCCAGTACTTC. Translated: CASSFGTIQETQYF.

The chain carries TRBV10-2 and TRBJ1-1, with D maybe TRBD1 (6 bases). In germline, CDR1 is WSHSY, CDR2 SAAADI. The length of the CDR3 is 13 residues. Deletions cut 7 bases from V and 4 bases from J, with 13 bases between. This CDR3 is CASIVQGGTEAFF. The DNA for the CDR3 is TGCGCCAGCATTGTACAGGGTGGCACTGAAGCTTTCTTT.

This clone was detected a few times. DNA for the CDR3: TGTGCCAGCAGTGAAGTTACAAAAGTCTACGAGCAGTACGTC. Its translation is CASSEVTKVYEQYV. This chain connects TRBV6-1 to TRBJ2-7; D is uncertain. In germline, CDR1 is MNHNS, CDR2 SASEGT. The CDR3 extends over 14 amino acids. Trimming removed 1 base at V and 3 bases at J, with 10 bases between.

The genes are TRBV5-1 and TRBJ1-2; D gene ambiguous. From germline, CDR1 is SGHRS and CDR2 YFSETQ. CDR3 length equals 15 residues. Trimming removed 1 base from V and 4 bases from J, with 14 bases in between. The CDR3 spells CASSLLGVGSYGYTF. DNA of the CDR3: TGCGCCAGCAGCTTGCTCGGGGTCGGGAGCTATGGCTACACCTTC.

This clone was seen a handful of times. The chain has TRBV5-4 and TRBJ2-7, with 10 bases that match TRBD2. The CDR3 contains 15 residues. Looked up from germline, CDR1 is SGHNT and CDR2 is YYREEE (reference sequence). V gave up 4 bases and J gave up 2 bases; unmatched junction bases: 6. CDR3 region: CASSPGTSVPYEQYF. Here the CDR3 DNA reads TGTGCCAGCAGCCCCGGGACTAGCGTCCCCTACGAGCAGTACTTC.

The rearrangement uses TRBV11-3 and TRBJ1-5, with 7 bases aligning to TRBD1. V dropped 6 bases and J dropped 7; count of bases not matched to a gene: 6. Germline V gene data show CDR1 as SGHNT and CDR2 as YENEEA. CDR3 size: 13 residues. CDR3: CASRDRSEQPQHF. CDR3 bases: TGTGCCAGCAGGGACAGGTCGGAGCAGCCCCAGCATTTT.

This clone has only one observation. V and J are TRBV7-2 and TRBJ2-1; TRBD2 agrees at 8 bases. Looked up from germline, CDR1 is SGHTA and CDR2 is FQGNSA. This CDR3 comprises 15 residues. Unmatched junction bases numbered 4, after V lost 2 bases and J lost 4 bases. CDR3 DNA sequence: TGTGCCAGCAGCTTAAGGCGGGAGGTATACAATGAGCAGTTCTTC. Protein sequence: CASSLRREVYNEQFF.

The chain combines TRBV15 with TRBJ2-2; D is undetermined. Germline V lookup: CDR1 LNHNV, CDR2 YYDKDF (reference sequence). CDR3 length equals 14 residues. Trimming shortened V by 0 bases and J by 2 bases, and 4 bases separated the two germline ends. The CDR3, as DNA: TGTGCCACCAGCAGAGACAGTAACACCGGGGAGCTGTTTTTT. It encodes CATSRDSNTGELFF.

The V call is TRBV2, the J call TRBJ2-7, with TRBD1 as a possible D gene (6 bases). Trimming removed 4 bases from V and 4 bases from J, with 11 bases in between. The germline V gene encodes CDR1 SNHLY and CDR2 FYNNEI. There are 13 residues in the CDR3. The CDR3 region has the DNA TGTGCCAGCAGTGGGACAGACTATTACGAGCAGTACGTC. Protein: CASSGTDYYEQYV.

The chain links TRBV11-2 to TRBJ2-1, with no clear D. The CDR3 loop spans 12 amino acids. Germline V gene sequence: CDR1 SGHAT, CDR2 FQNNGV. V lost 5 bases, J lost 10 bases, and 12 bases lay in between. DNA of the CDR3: TGTGCCAGCAGCCTCGGGTGGGTCGAGCAGTTCTTC. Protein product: CASSLGWVEQFF.

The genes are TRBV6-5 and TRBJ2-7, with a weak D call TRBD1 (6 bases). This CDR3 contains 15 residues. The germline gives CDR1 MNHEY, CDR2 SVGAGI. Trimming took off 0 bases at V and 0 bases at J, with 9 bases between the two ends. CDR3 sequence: CASSYSRGSSYEQYF. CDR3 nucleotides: TGTGCCAGCAGTTACTCGAGGGGGAGCTCCTACGAGCAGTACTTC.

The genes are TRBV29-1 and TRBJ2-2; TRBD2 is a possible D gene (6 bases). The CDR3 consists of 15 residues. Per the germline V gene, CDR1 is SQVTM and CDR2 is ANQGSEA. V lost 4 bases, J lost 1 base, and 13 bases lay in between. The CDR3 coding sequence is TGCAGCGTTGCTTTAGGGCGGGAGAACACCGGGGAGCTGTTTTTT. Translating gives CSVALGRENTGELFF.

CDR3: CASSRDPAGGGHEQFF. The DNA of the CDR3 is TGTGCCAGCAGCCGAGACCCAGCGGGAGGAGGCCATGAGCAGTTCTTC. The chain is built from TRBV7-8 and TRBJ2-1; 9 nucleotides agree with TRBD2. CDR3 length: 16 amino acids. Germline lookup yields CDR1 SGHVS and CDR2 FQNEAQ. The trim removed 5 bases at V and 8 bases at J, leaving 13 bases unmatched. Full variable domain (rest looked up from reference TRBV7-8 and TRBJ2-1): GAGVSQSPRYKVAKRGQDVALRCDPISGHVSLFWYQQALGQGPEFLTYFQNEAQLDKSGLPSDRFFAERPEGSVSTLKIQRTQQEDSAVYLCASSRDPAGGGHEQFFGPGTRLTVL.

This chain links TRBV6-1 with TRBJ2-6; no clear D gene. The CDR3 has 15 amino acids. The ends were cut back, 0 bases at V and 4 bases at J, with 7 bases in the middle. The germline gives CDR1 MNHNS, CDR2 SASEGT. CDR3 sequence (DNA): TGTGCCAGCAGTGAAGCGCTCGCGGGGGCCAACGTCCTGACTTTC. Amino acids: CASSEALAGANVLTF.